This T cell receptor (beta chain) appears in the sequencing data of a study of blood T cell repertoires in COVID-19. Cohort assignment relied on participant-reported clinical history. Original handling: Amplification with reference gene primers provided the estimates of nucleated cell counts. Profiling relied on immunoSEQ multiplex PCR, and the TCRdb table lists in-frame clones only, not all of them. Clone size and the V and J calls come from that table; the DNA yielded D and trimming. The sample shows roughly 200,000 clones, less than 85% of them seen only once. This CDR3 comprises 15 residues. The germline gives CDR1 SGHAT, CDR2 FQNNGV. Deletions cut 5 bases from V and 2 bases from J, with 14 bases between.

This clonotype was sampled from a woman aged 55 to 70 with acute COVID-19. Specimen: PBMCs or T cells enriched from blood (not recorded which). This rearrangement joins TRBV11-2 to TRBJ2-3, with D maybe TRBD2 (7 bases). CDR3 in DNA: TGTGCCAGCAGCGCCGCGGGGGCCGTCACAGATACGCAGTATTTT. Translation gives CASSAAGAVTDTQYF.